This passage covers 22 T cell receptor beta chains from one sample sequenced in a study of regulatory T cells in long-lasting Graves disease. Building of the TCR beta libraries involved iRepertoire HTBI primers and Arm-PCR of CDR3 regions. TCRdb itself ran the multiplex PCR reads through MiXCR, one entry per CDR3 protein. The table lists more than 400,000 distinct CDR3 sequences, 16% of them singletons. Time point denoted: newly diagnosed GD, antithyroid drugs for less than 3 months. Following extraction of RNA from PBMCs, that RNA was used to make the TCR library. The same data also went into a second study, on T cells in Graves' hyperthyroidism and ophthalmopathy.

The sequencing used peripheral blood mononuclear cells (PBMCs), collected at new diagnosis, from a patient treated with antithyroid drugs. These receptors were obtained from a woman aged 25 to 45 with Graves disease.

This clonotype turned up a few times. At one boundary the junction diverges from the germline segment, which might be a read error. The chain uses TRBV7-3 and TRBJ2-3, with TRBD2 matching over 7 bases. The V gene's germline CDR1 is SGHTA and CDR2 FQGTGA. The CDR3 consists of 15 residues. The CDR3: CACSPSGLGGTTQYF. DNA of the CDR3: TGTGCCTGCAGCCCCTCCGGACTAGGTGGAACTACGCAGTATTTT.

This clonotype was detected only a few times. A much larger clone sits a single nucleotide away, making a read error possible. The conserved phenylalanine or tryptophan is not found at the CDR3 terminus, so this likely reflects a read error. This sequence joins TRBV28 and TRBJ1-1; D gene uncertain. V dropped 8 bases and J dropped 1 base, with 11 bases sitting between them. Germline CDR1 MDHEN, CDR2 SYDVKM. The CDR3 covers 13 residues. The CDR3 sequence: CASDGRPNTEAFS. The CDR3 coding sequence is TGTGCCAGCGATGGAAGACCGAACACTGAAGCTTTCTCT.

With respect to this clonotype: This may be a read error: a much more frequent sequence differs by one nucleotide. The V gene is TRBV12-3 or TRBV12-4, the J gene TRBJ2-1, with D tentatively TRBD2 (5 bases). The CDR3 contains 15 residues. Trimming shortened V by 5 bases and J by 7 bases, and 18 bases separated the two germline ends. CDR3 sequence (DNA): TGTGCCAGCAGTCTCCCCCCCGGGATGTTAAATGAGCAGTTCTTC. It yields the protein CASSLPPGMLNEQFF.

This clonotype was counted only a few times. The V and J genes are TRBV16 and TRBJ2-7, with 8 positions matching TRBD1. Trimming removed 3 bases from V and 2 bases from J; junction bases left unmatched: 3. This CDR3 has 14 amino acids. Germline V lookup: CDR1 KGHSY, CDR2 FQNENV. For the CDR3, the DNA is TGTGCCAGCAGCCACGGGACAGGCACCTACGAGCAGTACTTC. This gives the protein CASSHGTGTYEQYF. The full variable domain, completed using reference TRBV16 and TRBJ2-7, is GEEVAQTPKHLVRGEGQKAKLYCAPIKGHSYVFWYQQVLKNEFKFLISFQNENVFDETGMPKERFSAKCLPNSPCSLEIQATKLEDSAVYFCASSHGTGTYEQYFGPGTRLTVT.

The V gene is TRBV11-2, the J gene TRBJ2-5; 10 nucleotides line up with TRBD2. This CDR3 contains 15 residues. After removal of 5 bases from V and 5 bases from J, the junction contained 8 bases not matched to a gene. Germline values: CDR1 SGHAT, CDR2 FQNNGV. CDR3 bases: TGTGCCAGCAGCCTCTCTAGCGGGAGCTCCGAGACCCAGTACTTC. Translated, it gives CASSLSSGSSETQYF.

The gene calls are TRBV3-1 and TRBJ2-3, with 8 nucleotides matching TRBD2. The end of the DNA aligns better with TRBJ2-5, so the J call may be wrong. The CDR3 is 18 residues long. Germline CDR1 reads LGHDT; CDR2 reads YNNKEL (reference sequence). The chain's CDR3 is CASSQAPTGERERETQYF. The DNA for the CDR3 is TGTGCCAGCAGCCAAGCCCCCACGGGGGAGCGGGAGCGGGAGACCCAGTACTTC.

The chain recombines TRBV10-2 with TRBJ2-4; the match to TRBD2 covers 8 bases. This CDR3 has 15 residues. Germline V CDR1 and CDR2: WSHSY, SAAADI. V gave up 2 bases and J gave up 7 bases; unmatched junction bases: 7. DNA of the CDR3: TGCGCCAGCAGTGAGCGGGAGGGCTACGGGAACATTCAGTACTTC. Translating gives CASSEREGYGNIQYF.

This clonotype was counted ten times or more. The CDR3 sequence is CASAKSVREVGETQYF. The CDR3 DNA follows: TGTGCCAGCGCCAAGTCCGTCAGGGAGGTAGGAGAGACCCAGTACTTC. The chain combines TRBV2 with TRBJ2-5; D is possibly TRBD2 (6 bases). Per germline, CDR1 SNHLY and CDR2 FYNNEI. V lost 8 bases, J lost 4 bases, and 23 bases lay in between. The CDR3 extends over 16 amino acids.

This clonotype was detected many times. CDR3 in amino acids: CASSPLAGDEYGYTF. The DNA for the CDR3 is TGTGCCAGCAGTCCCCTGGCAGGAGATGAGTATGGCTACACCTTC. V gene TRBV12-3 or TRBV12-4 combines with J gene TRBJ1-2; no firm D call. The CDR3 runs to 15 residues. V was shortened by 5 bases and J by 5 bases, with 18 bases between the two germline ends.

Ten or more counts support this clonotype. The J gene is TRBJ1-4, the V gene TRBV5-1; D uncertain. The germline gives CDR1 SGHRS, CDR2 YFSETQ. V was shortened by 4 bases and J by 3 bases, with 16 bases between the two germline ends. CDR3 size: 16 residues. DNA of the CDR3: TGCGCCAGCAGCCAGACGACCTTCTTGCCTAATGAAAAACTGTTTTTT. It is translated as CASSQTTFLPNEKLFF.

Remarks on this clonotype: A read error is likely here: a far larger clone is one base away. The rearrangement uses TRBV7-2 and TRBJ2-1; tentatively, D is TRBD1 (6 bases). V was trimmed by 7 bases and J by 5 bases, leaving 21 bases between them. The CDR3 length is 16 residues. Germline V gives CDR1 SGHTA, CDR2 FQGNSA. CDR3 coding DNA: TGTGCCAGCACCCCAACGGGGCCAGGGGTTCACAATGAGCAGTTCTTC. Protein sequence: CASTPTGPGVHNEQFF.

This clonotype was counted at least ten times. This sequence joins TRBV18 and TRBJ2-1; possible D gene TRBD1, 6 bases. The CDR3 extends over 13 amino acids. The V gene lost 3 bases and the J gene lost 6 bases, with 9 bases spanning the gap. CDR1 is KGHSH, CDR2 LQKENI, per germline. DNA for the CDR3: TGTGCCAGCTCACCCCGGGACATCAATGAGCAGTTCTTC. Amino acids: CASSPRDINEQFF.

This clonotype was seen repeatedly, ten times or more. CDR3 in amino acids: CASSQDWSGYTF. The CDR3 DNA reads TGTGCCAGCAGCCAAGATTGGAGTGGCTACACCTTC. The V call is TRBV14, the J call TRBJ1-2; D gene ambiguous. V was shortened by 0 bases and J by 7 bases, with 6 bases between the two germline ends. CDR1 SGHDN and CDR2 FVKESK come from the germline V gene. The CDR3 is made up of 12 amino acids. The whole variable domain, remainder taken from reference TRBV14 and TRBJ1-2, is EAGVTQFPSHSVIEKGQTVTLRCDPISGHDNLYWYRRVMGKEIKFLLHFVKESKQDESGMPNNRFLAERTGGTYSTLKVQPAELEDSGVYFCASSQDWSGYTFGSGTRLTVV.

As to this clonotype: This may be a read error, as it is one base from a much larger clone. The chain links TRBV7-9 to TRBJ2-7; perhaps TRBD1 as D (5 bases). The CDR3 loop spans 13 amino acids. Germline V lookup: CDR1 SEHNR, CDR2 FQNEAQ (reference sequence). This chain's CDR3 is CASSLTVTGEQHF. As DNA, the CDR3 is TGTGCCAGCAGCTTGACAGTTACAGGCGAGCAGCACTTC.

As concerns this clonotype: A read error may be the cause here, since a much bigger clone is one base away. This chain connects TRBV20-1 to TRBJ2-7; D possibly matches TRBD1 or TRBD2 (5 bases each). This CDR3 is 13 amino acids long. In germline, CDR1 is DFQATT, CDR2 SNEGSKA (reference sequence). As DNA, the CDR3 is TGCAGTGCGATCCGGGACGGAAGTTCGGAGCGGTACTTC. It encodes CSAIRDGSSERYF.

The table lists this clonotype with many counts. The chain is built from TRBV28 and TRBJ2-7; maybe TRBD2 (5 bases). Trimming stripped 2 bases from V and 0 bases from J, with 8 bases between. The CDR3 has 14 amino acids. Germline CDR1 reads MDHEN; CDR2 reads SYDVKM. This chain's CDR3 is CASSLGESSYEQYF. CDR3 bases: TGTGCCAGCAGTTTAGGGGAGAGCTCCTACGAGCAGTACTTC. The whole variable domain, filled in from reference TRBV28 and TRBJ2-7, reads DVKVTQSSRYLVKRTGEKVFLECVQDMDHENMFWYRQDPGLGLRLIYFSYDVKMKEKGDIPEGYSVSREKKERFSLILESASTNQTSMYLCASSLGESSYEQYFGPGTRLTVT.

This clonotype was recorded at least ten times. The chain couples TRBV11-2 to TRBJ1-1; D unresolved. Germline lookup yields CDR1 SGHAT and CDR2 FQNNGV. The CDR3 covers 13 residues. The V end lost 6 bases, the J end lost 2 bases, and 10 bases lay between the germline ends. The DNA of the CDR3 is TGTGCCAGCAGTTCCAACCTTAACACTGAAGCTTTCTTT. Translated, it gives CASSSNLNTEAFF. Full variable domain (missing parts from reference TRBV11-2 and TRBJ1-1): EAGVAQSPRYKIIEKRQSVAFWCNPISGHATLYWYQQILGQGPKLLIQFQNNGVVDDSQLPKDRFSAERLKGVDSTLKIQPAKLEDSAVYLCASSSNLNTEAFFGQGTRLTVV.

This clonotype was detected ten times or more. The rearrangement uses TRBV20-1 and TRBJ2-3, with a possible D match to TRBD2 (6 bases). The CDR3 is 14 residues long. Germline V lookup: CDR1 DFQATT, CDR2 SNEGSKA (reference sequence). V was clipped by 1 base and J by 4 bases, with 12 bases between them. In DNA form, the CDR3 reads TGCAGTGCTAGAGCGGGAGAGTGGGCAGATACGCAGTATTTT. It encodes CSARAGEWADTQYF.

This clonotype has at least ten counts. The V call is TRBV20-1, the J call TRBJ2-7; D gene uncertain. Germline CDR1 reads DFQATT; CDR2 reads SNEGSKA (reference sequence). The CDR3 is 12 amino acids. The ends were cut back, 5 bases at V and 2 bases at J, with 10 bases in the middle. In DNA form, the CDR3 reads TGCAGTGCTCCGGACGATACCTACGAGCAGTACTTC. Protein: CSAPDDTYEQYF.

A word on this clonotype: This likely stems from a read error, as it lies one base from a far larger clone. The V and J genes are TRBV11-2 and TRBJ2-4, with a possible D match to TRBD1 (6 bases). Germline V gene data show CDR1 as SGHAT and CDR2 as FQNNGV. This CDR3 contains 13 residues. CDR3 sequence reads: CASSLDQGLEQSF. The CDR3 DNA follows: TGTGCCAGCAGCTTAGATCAGGGGCTAGAGCAGTCCTTC.

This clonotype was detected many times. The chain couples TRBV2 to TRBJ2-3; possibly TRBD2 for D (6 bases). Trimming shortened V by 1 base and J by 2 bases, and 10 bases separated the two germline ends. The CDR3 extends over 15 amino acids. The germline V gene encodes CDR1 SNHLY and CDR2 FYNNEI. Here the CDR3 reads CASSEVGGDTDTQYF. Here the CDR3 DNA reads TGTGCCAGCAGTGAAGTCGGGGGAGACACAGATACGCAGTATTTT.

CDR3 bases: TGTGCCAGCAGCGACGCCGTCGCGCCAGAATACAATGAGCAGTTCTTC. Protein sequence: CASSDAVAPEYNEQFF. The genes are TRBV9 and TRBJ2-5; D not resolved. The end of the DNA fits TRBJ2-1 better, so the J call may be wrong. Germline V lookup: CDR1 SGDLS, CDR2 YYNGEE. CDR3 length: 16 amino acids.